The TCR beta chain described here comes from a study of cytomegalovirus exposure and HLA in healthy donors. Study background: Genotyping of nearly 400 donors showed that 65% to 90% belonged to the Caucasian-associated ancestry cluster. Study-level results: Cytomegalovirus-associated TCR beta chains were listed, numbering roughly 150. Researchers reportedly found TCR beta sequences accurately predicted most subjects' HLA-A and HLA-B alleles.

Comment on this clone: Its antigen is not identified.

Primers: 60 Vbeta forward and 13 Jbeta reverse. Repertoires were generated with immunoSEQ multiplex PCR, while TCRdb's copy carries only in-frame clones and drops some. The table lists tens of thousands of clones, 79% of them singletons. Germline V CDR1 and CDR2: LGHNA, YSLEER. V lost 1 base and J 1 base, leaving 5 bases between the germline ends. This CDR3 has 15 residues. The rearrangement links TRBV4-3 to TRBJ2-6; the D is unclear. Sequencing used PBMCs. The clonotype originates from a young woman in good health and CMV-seronegative. The CDR3 loop is CASSQGQSGANVLTF. The CDR3 DNA reads TGCGCCAGCAGCCAAGGGCAGTCTGGGGCCAACGTCCTGACTTTC.